The clone carrying this T cell receptor beta chain has a count of ten or more. This CDR3 comprises 13 residues. Trimming took off 4 bases at V and 0 bases at J, with 7 bases between the two ends. CDR1 is SQVTM and CDR2 is ANQGSEA in the germline V gene. This sample was included in a study of response to subunit inactivated influenza vaccine. TCRdb passed the RT-PCR reads through MiXCR, listing each CDR3 protein once. The sample lists hundreds of thousands of distinct CDR3 sequences, around 11% occurring once. These data were likewise used in another study, on T cells expressing NK-cell markers. That publication notes: A 5'RACE template switching approach incorporating UMIs was used to make TCR beta cDNA. It was from sorted CD3+CD56+NKG2C+, CD3+CD56+NKG2C- and CD3+CD56-NKG2C+ T cells that TCR beta repertoires came.

The chain has TRBV29-1 and TRBJ2-4, with unresolved D. Material: PBMCs from blood, obtained on the day of vaccination. This clonotype originated in a man over 45 who received an inactivated influenza vaccine. CDR3 DNA: TGCAGCGTTGTCCTTACAGCCAAAAACATTCAGTACTTC. The encoded protein is CSVVLTAKNIQYF.